The sequence of this T cell receptor beta chain was determined in a study of blood T cell repertoires in COVID-19. Study details: From T cells, B-cell-depleted T cells, or PBMCs came the material, which was cDNA or gDNA.

How the authors handled the data: Using reference gene primer amplification, nucleated cell counts were estimated. Sequencing used immunoSEQ multiplex PCR; TCRdb keeps in-frame clones, though not all of them. V and J calls and clone size are given by that table; D and trimming were obtained from the DNA. The sample includes about 480,000 clones, 70% to 90% of them seen just once. Participant reports of clinical history set cohort assignment. This receptor was obtained from a woman between 18 and 29 years old with acute COVID-19. The sequencing input was PBMCs or T cells enriched from blood (not recorded which).

The CDR3 nucleotides read TGTGCCAGCTCACAAACAGGGTTCTATGGCTACACCTTC. Protein sequence: CASSQTGFYGYTF. The chain is built from TRBV18 and TRBJ1-2, with TRBD1 as a possible D gene (6 bases). The V end lost 4 bases, the J end lost 4 bases, and 10 bases lay between the germline ends. The germline gives CDR1 KGHSH, CDR2 LQKENI. The CDR3 spans 13 residues.